Presented here are 10 T cell receptor beta chains from one specimen sequenced in a study of blood T cell repertoires in COVID-19. The protocol was immunoSEQ multiplex PCR, while the TCRdb copy is restricted to in-frame clones and leaves out a portion. The profile shows around 16,000 clones, approximately 85% of them singletons. Sequenced material: peripheral blood. These receptors originate from a man older than 75 with active or convalescent COVID-19.

Notes on this clone: One end of the junction does not line up with germline, which may come from a read error. V usage is TRBV6-1 and J usage is TRBJ1-1, with D maybe TRBD1 (5 bases). The CDR3 runs to 15 residues. The germline gives CDR1 MNHNS, CDR2 SASEGT. The CDR3 is CASSDISSPSGTPTF. The CDR3, as DNA: TGTGCCAGCAGTGACATCTCTAGTCCTTCCGGGACTCCAACTTTT.

This chain links TRBV30 with TRBJ2-1; D is unresolved. Per the germline V gene, CDR1 is GTSNPN and CDR2 is SVGIG (reference sequence). This CDR3 spans 14 amino acids. V lost 2 bases and J 4 bases, leaving 12 bases between the germline ends. The CDR3 DNA reads as TGTGCCTGGAGTATCCGACATGGGTACAATGAGCAGTTCTTC. This encodes CAWSIRHGYNEQFF.

The V call is TRBV5-5, the J call TRBJ2-1; D may be TRBD2 (6 bases). CDR3 size: 16 residues. V was trimmed by 1 base and J by 2 bases, leaving 13 bases between them. In germline, CDR1 is SGHKS, CDR2 YYEKEE (reference sequence). CDR3 sequence reads: CASSLYGRGTYNEQFF. The DNA of the CDR3 is TGTGCCAGCAGCTTGTACGGGCGGGGAACCTACAATGAGCAGTTCTTC.

The chain joins TRBV7-9 to TRBJ1-4, with 8 bases lining up with TRBD1. The germline gives CDR1 SEHNR, CDR2 FQNEAQ (reference sequence). This CDR3 is 15 amino acids long. V was pared by 0 bases and J by 8 bases, with 5 bases of the junction left unmatched. CDR3 DNA: TGTGCCAGCAGCTTAGCGGTCAGGGGGCGAGAAAAACTGTTTTTT. Translating it yields CASSLAVRGREKLFF.

The table lists this clone with a count of one. V gene TRBV2 combines with J gene TRBJ2-3, with TRBD1 identical over 9 bases. The CDR3 loop spans 15 amino acids. CDR1 and CDR2 (germline): SNHLY, FYNNEI. The ends lost 6 bases at V and 0 bases at J; junction bases unmatched: 4. The CDR3 sequence: CASRVQGASTDTQYF. CDR3 nucleotide sequence: TGTGCCAGCAGGGTACAGGGGGCGAGCACAGATACGCAGTATTTT.

The chain joins TRBV5-4 to TRBJ2-2, with TRBD1 matching over 11 bases. CDR3 size: 15 residues. Germline V lookup: CDR1 SGHNT, CDR2 YYREEE (reference sequence). After removal of 4 bases from V and 4 bases from J, the junction contained 3 bases not matched to a gene. Here the CDR3 reads CASSQDRGLTGELFF. CDR3 nucleotides: TGTGCCAGCAGCCAGGACAGGGGGCTCACCGGGGAGCTGTTTTTT.

The chain carries TRBV6-2 or TRBV6-3 and TRBJ2-3, with 9 bases that match TRBD2. CDR1 MNHEY and CDR2 SVGEGT come from the germline V gene. The CDR3 runs 18 residues. The J segment lost 5 bases and the V segment lost 2 bases, leaving 14 bases of the junction unmatched. This CDR3 reads CASSYPLTAGGPQDTQYF. In DNA, the CDR3 is TGTGCCAGCAGTTACCCTCTCACGGCGGGGGGGCCACAAGATACGCAGTATTTT.

V usage is TRBV13 and J usage is TRBJ2-3, with 7 bases that match TRBD2. J gave up 2 bases and V 7 bases, and 6 bases lay outside the gene matches. There are 14 residues in the CDR3. CDR1 is PRHDT, CDR2 FYEKMQ, per germline (reference sequence). CDR3 nucleotide sequence: TGTGCCAGCACCGGACTAGAAATCACAGATACGCAGTATTTT. As protein: CASTGLEITDTQYF. Using reference TRBV13 and TRBJ2-3 for the parts outside the CDR3, the full variable domain is AAGVIQSPRHLIKEKRETATLKCYPIPRHDTVYWYQQGPGQDPQFLISFYEKMQSDKGSIPDRFSAQQFSDYHSELNMSSLELGDSALYFCASTGLEITDTQYFGPGTRLTVL.

The genes are TRBV2 and TRBJ1-5, with TRBD1 identical over 10 bases. The CDR3 extends over 16 amino acids. V shed 7 bases and J 1 base; nucleotides not matched to a gene: 7. In germline, CDR1 is SNHLY, CDR2 FYNNEI. The CDR3 here is CASTATGGVSNQPQHF. CDR3 DNA: TGTGCCAGCACCGCGACAGGGGGCGTAAGCAATCAGCCCCAGCATTTT.

V and J are TRBV4-2 and TRBJ2-7, with 8 positions matching TRBD2. CDR1 is LGHNA and CDR2 is YNFKEQ in the germline V gene. The trim removed 1 base at V and 3 bases at J, leaving 5 bases unmatched. This CDR3 has 15 residues. The chain's CDR3 is CASSQAGGGYYEQYF. The CDR3 nucleotides read TGTGCCAGCAGCCAAGCGGGCGGGGGGTACTACGAGCAGTACTTC.